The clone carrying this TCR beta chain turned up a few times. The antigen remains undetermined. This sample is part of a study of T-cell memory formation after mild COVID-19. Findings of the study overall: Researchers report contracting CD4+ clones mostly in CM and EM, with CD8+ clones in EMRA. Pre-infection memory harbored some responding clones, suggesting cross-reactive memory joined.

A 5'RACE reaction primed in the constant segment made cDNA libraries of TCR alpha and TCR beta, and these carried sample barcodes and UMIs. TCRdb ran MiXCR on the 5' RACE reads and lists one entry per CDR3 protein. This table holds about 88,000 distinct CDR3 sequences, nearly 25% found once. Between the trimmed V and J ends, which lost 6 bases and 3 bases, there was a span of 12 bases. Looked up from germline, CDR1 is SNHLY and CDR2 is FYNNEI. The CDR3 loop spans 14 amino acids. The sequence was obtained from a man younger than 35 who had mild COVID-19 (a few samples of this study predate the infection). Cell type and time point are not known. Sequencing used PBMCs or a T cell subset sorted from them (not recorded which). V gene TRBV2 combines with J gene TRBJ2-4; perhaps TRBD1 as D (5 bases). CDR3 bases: TGTGCCAGCAGCTGGACACGGAGCAAAAACATTCAGTACTTC. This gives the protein CASSWTRSKNIQYF.